This entry features one TCR beta chain sequence. Its antigen is as yet unknown. The sample comes from a study of cytomegalovirus exposure and HLA in healthy donors. Overall study context: Early on, a data release was issued that held 80 million or so unique TCRs from HLA-typed donors. Roughly four fifths of roughly 400 genotyped donors fell in the Caucasian-associated ancestry cluster. General study points: Donors belonging to an Asian-associated ancestry cluster reportedly showed fewer N-insertions in productive TCRs than the 666-donor mean, according to what a later analysis found.

The V segment lost 1 base and the J segment 1 base; nucleotides outside the gene matches: 8. Germline values: CDR1 SEHNR, CDR2 FQNEAQ (reference sequence). This CDR3 comprises 17 residues. The study ran its PCR with 60 Vbeta and 13 Jbeta primers. Generated by immunoSEQ multiplex PCR, the TCRdb table keeps only in-frame clones and is missing some. The sample records 100,000 to 150,000 clones, roughly 72% being singletons. There were likely unrecorded immune exposures, though donors were nominally healthy when sampled. The TCR was taken from a man between 40 and 49 years old in good health and CMV-seropositive. The rearrangement uses TRBV7-9 and TRBJ2-3; 7 bases fit TRBD2. The sample consisted of PBMCs. The chain's CDR3 is CASSLGGGLVGTDTQYF. The CDR3 DNA follows: TGTGCCAGCAGCTTAGGGGGCGGACTAGTTGGCACAGATACGCAGTATTTT.